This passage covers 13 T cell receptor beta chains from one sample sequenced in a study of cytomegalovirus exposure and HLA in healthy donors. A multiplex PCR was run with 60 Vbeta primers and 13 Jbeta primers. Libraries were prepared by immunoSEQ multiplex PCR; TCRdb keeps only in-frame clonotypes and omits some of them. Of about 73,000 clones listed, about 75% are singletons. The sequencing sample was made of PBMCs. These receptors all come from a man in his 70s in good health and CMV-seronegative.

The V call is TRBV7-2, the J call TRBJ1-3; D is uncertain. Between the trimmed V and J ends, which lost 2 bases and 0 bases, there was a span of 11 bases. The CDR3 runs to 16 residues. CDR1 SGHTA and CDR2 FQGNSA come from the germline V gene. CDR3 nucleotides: TGTGCCAGCAGCTTATCAGGCCCCTTCTCTGGAAACACCATATATTTT. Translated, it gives CASSLSGPFSGNTIYF.

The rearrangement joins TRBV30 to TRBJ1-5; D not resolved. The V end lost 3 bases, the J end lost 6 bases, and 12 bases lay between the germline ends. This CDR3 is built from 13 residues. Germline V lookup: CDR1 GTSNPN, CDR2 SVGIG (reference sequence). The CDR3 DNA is TGTGCCTGGAGCCTGATTACCGGTCAGCCCCAGCATTTT. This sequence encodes CAWSLITGQPQHF.

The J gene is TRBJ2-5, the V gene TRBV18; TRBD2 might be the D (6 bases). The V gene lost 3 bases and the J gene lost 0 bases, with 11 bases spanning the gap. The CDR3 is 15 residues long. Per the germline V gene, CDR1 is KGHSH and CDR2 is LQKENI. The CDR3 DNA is TGTGCCAGCTCACCTGGAGGGGCGTACCAAGAGACCCAGTACTTC. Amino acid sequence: CASSPGGAYQETQYF.

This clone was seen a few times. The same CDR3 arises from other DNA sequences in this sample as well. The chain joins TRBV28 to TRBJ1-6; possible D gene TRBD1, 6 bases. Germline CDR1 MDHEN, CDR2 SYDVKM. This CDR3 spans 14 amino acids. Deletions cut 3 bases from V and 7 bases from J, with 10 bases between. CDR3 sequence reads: CASSLVRGNSPLHF. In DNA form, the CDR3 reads TGTGCCAGCAGTTTGGTCAGGGGAAATTCACCCCTCCACTTT.

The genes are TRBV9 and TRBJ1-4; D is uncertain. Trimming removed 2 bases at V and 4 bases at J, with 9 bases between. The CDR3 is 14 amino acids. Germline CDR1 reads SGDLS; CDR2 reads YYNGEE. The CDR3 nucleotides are TGTGCCAGCAGCGTTGGAGGTAATAATGAAAAACTGTTTTTT. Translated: CASSVGGNNEKLFF.

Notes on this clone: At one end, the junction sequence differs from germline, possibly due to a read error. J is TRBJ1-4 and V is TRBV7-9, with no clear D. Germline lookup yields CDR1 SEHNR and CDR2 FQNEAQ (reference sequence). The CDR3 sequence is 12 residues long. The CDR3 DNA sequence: TGTTCCAGCAGCCGGGGTGATGAAAAACTGTTTTTT. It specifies CSSSRGDEKLFF.

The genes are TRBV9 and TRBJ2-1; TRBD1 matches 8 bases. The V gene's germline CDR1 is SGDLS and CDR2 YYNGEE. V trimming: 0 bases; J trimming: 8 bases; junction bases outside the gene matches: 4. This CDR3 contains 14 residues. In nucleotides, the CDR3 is TGTGCCAGCAGCGTAGTTGGACAGGGCGATGAGCAGTTCTTC. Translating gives CASSVVGQGDEQFF.

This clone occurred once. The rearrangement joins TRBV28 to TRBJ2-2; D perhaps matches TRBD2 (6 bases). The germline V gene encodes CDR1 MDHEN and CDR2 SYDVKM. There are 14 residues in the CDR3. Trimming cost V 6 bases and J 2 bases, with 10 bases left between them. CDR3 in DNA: TGTGCCAGCAGCCCTGGACTAAACACCGGGGAGCTGTTTTTT. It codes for CASSPGLNTGELFF. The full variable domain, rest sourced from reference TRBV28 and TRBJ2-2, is DVKVTQSSRYLVKRTGEKVFLECVQDMDHENMFWYRQDPGLGLRLIYFSYDVKMKEKGDIPEGYSVSREKKERFSLILESASTNQTSMYLCASSPGLNTGELFFGEGSRLTVL.

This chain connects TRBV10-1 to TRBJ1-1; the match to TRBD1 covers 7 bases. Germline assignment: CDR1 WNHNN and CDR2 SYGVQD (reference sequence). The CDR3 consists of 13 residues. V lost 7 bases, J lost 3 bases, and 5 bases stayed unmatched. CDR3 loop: CASKNDRDTEAFF. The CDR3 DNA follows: TGCGCCAGCAAGAACGACAGGGACACTGAAGCTTTCTTT.

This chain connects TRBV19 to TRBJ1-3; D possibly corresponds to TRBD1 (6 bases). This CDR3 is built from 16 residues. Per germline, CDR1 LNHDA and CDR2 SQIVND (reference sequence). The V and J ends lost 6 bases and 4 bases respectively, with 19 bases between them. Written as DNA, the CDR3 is TGTGCCAGTAGGATTAACGGGCAGGGGCCCGGAAACACCATATATTTT. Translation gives CASRINGQGPGNTIYF.

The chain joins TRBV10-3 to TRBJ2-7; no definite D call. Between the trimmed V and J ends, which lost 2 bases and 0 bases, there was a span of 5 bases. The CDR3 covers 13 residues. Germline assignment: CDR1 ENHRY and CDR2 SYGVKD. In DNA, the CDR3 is TGTGCCATCAGTGAGGGCAGCTCCTACGAGCAGTACTTC. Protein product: CAISEGSSYEQYF.

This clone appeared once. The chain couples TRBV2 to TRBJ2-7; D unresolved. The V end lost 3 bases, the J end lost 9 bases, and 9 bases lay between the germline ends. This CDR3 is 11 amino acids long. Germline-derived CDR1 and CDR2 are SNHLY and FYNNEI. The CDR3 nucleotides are TGTGCCAGCAGTGAGGTCCCCGGGCAGTACTTC. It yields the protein CASSEVPGQYF.

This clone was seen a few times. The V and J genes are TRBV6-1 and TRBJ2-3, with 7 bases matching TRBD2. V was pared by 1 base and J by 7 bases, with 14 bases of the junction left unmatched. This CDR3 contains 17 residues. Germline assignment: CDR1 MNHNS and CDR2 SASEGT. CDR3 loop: CASSEGRWGGPGNTQYF. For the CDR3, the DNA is TGTGCCAGCAGTGAAGGGCGTTGGGGGGGACCCGGGAATACGCAGTATTTT.